These 32 T cell receptor beta chains were sequenced from one sample in a study of memory CD4+ T cells and cytomegalovirus serostatus. Sequenced by immunoSEQ multiplex PCR; TCRdb stores in-frame clones only, minus some. The sample holds some 57,000 clones, around 79% seen once. Single viable CD3+CD4+CD8-CD45RO+ cells were sorted as the memory CD4+ T cells. Sequences were obtained from memory CD4+ T cells from blood. The source of these receptors is an adult in good health and CMV-seronegative.

This sequence joins TRBV5-1 and TRBJ1-2, with a tentative D call TRBD1 (5 bases). The CDR3 has 15 residues. V lost 5 bases and J 5 bases, leaving 19 bases between the germline ends. Germline CDR1 and CDR2: SGHRS and YFSETQ. CDR3 DNA sequence: TGCGCCAGCAGACCGGATTCAGGGTCGCGGTATGGCTACACCTTC. This codes for CASRPDSGSRYGYTF.

The chain employs TRBV4-2 and TRBJ2-1; 12 positions agree with TRBD2. Trimming cost V 2 bases and J 1 base; bases outside gene matches: 6. The CDR3 is 18 amino acids. Per the germline V gene, CDR1 is LGHNA and CDR2 is YNFKEQ. CDR3 loop: CASSQLAGGPYSYNEQFF. In DNA, the CDR3 is TGTGCCAGCAGCCAACTAGCGGGAGGGCCGTATTCCTACAATGAGCAGTTCTTC.

V is TRBV5-1 and J is TRBJ1-1; maybe TRBD1 (6 bases). Germline V gives CDR1 SGHRS, CDR2 YFSETQ. This CDR3 comprises 15 residues. Trimming took 0 bases from V and 0 from J, leaving 9 bases between them. The CDR3 here is CASSLGGTLNTEAFF. In nucleotides, the CDR3 is TGCGCCAGCAGCTTGGGAGGGACACTGAACACTGAAGCTTTCTTT. Together with reference TRBV5-1 and TRBJ1-1, the CDR3 gives the full variable domain: KAGVTQTPRYLIKTRGQQVTLSCSPISGHRSVSWYQQTPGQGLQFLFEYFSETQRNKGNFPGRFSGRQFSNSRSEMNVSTLELGDSALYLCASSLGGTLNTEAFFGQGTRLTVV.

The rearrangement joins TRBV9 to TRBJ2-1, with 11 bases lining up with TRBD2. The CDR3 sequence is 13 residues long. In germline, CDR1 is SGDLS, CDR2 YYNGEE. J lost 9 bases, V lost 2 bases, and 1 base had no gene match. CDR3 residues: CASSVGTSGEQFF. CDR3 nucleotides: TGTGCCAGCAGCGTTGGGACTAGCGGTGAGCAGTTCTTC.

The gene calls are TRBV7-6 and TRBJ2-2; TRBD2 might be the D (6 bases). The V gene's germline CDR1 is SGHVS and CDR2 FNYEAQ. V was pared by 3 bases and J by 6 bases, with 17 bases between. CDR3 size: 16 residues. CDR3 nucleotides: TGTGCCAGCAGCTTCACTGCGACTAGTCGGTCCGGGGAGCTGTTTTTT. This translates into CASSFTATSRSGELFF. Using reference TRBV7-6 and TRBJ2-2 for the parts outside the CDR3, the full variable domain is GAGVSQSPRYKVTKRGQDVALRCDPISGHVSLYWYRQALGQGPEFLTYFNYEAQQDKSGLPNDRFSAERPEGSISTLTIQRTEQRDSAMYRCASSFTATSRSGELFFGEGSRLTVL.

This chain links TRBV5-1 with TRBJ2-7; 9 nucleotides line up with TRBD2. This CDR3 is 16 amino acids long. V shed 6 bases and J 6 bases; nucleotides not matched to a gene: 16. Looked up from germline, CDR1 is SGHRS and CDR2 is YFSETQ. CDR3 sequence (DNA): TGCGCCAGCACCGGAAGACCGGGCGGGAGGGCAATCGAGCAGTACTTC. Protein: CASTGRPGGRAIEQYF. The variable domain in full, completed from reference TRBV5-1 and TRBJ2-7, reads KAGVTQTPRYLIKTRGQQVTLSCSPISGHRSVSWYQQTPGQGLQFLFEYFSETQRNKGNFPGRFSGRQFSNSRSEMNVSTLELGDSALYLCASTGRPGGRAIEQYFGPGTRLTVT.

About this clone: One junction end disagrees with the germline gene, perhaps due to a read error. The CDR3 DNA sequence: TGTGCCAGCAGTTTGGGTCTAGCGGACCGCGATTTT. This encodes CASSLGLADRDF. This sequence joins TRBV28 and TRBJ2-3, with 7 bases aligning to TRBD2. Germline assignment: CDR1 MDHEN and CDR2 SYDVKM. The CDR3 consists of 12 residues.

This CDR3 is CATSTGQFIGYNEQFF. The DNA for the CDR3 is TGTGCCACCAGTACTGGACAGTTCATTGGTTACAATGAGCAGTTCTTC. The chain couples TRBV15 to TRBJ2-1, with a tentative D call TRBD1 (6 bases). With 6 bases removed from V and 4 bases from J, the gap between germline ends came to 19 bases. Germline CDR1 LNHNV, CDR2 YYDKDF (reference sequence). The CDR3 spans 16 residues.

The chain recombines TRBV28 with TRBJ1-1; D is undetermined. V was shortened by 7 bases and J by 5 bases, with 11 bases between the two germline ends. CDR1 is MDHEN, CDR2 SYDVKM, per germline. The CDR3 runs 12 residues. The CDR3 region is CASKLGFTEAFF. CDR3 DNA sequence: TGTGCCAGCAAGTTAGGGTTTACTGAAGCTTTCTTT.

This clone was seen more than once but under ten times. This chain links TRBV14 with TRBJ1-2, with a tentative D call TRBD1 (5 bases). Germline V gives CDR1 SGHDN, CDR2 FVKESK. This CDR3 has 15 residues. Trimming took off 0 bases at V and 5 bases at J, with 13 bases between the two ends. The CDR3 nucleotides are TGTGCCAGCAGCCAAGATCAAGGGGTCGGGTATGGCTACACCTTC. Translation gives CASSQDQGVGYGYTF.

J is TRBJ2-1 and V is TRBV7-2; TRBD1 is a possible D gene (6 bases). Germline V gene data show CDR1 as SGHTA and CDR2 as FQGNSA. The CDR3 runs 12 residues. Deletions cut 5 bases from V and 13 bases from J, with 15 bases between. CDR3 in amino acids: CASSRGGGPQFF. For the CDR3, the DNA is TGTGCCAGCAGCCGAGGTGGGGGCCCCCAGTTCTTC.

V is TRBV19 and J is TRBJ2-2; 7 nucleotides agree with TRBD1. After removal of 5 bases from V and 4 bases from J, the junction contained 1 base not matched to a gene. The germline CDR1 and CDR2 sequences are LNHDA and SQIVND (reference sequence). The CDR3 is 13 residues long. CDR3 coding DNA: TGTGCCAGTAGTCAGGGGGTCACCGGGGAGCTGTTTTTT. Its translation: CASSQGVTGELFF.

V usage is TRBV5-1 and J usage is TRBJ1-4; 8 bases fit TRBD1. Trimming cost V 2 bases and J 5 bases; bases outside gene matches: 5. CDR3 size: 15 residues. Per the germline V gene, CDR1 is SGHRS and CDR2 is YFSETQ. CDR3 bases: TGCGCCAGCAGCTTACACAGGGGGGAAAATGAAAAACTGTTTTTT. It is translated as CASSLHRGENEKLFF.

V and J are TRBV5-1 and TRBJ1-2, with D tentatively TRBD1 (6 bases). The ends were cut back, 0 bases at V and 8 bases at J, with 11 bases in the middle. The CDR3 runs 13 residues. CDR1 is SGHRS and CDR2 is YFSETQ in the germline V gene. CDR3 residues: CASSLEDRRGYTF. CDR3 sequence (DNA): TGCGCCAGCAGCTTGGAAGACAGGCGCGGCTACACCTTC.

This clone was counted once. The gene calls are TRBV5-1 and TRBJ1-4; D not resolved. The CDR3 spans 15 residues. V gave up 4 bases and J gave up 0 bases, with 10 bases separating them. Germline CDR1 and CDR2: SGHRS and YFSETQ. CDR3 sequence (DNA): TGCGCCAGCAGCCCAGGACGGTCAACTAATGAAAAACTGTTTTTT. Translating gives CASSPGRSTNEKLFF.

This chain joins TRBV19 and TRBJ2-5; 7 bases agree with TRBD2. Trimming at V came to 1 base and at J to 0 bases, leaving 14 bases not matched to a gene. This CDR3 comprises 19 residues. Germline lookup yields CDR1 LNHDA and CDR2 SQIVND (reference sequence). The CDR3 sequence is CASSIGTRGSGAYQETQYF. In nucleotides, the CDR3 is TGTGCCAGTAGTATAGGGACTAGAGGGAGCGGAGCGTACCAAGAGACCCAGTACTTC.

This sequence joins TRBV19 and TRBJ2-1; 14 positions match TRBD2. Germline loops: CDR1 LNHDA, CDR2 SQIVND (reference sequence). The CDR3 length is 16 residues. Trimming cost V 7 bases and J 4 bases; bases outside gene matches: 6. The CDR3 bases are TGTGCCAGTACAGGACTAGCGGGAGGCCAATACAATGAGCAGTTCTTC. Residues: CASTGLAGGQYNEQFF.

The chain combines TRBV7-3 with TRBJ2-2, with no clear D. The germline CDR1 and CDR2 sequences are SGHTA and FQGTGA. Trimming shortened V by 6 bases and J by 4 bases, and 6 bases separated the two germline ends. This CDR3 spans 12 amino acids. In DNA form, the CDR3 reads TGTGCCAGCAGTGTCGGCACCGGGGAGCTGTTTTTT. Protein product: CASSVGTGELFF.

This chain links TRBV30 with TRBJ1-1; 8 nucleotides line up with TRBD1. Germline lookup yields CDR1 GTSNPN and CDR2 SVGIG (reference sequence). The CDR3 spans 13 residues. J lost 8 bases, V lost 3 bases, and 8 bases had no gene match. CDR3 DNA sequence: TGTGCCTGGAGCCGGCAGGGGGCAACCGAAGCTTTCTTT. Translation gives CAWSRQGATEAFF.

This chain uses TRBV6-1 with TRBJ1-2; D unclear. CDR3 length equals 13 residues. Germline V gene data show CDR1 as MNHNS and CDR2 as SASEGT. V dropped 8 bases and J dropped 8 bases, with 18 bases sitting between them. The CDR3 reads CASCVGGGGGYTF. The CDR3 region has the DNA TGTGCCAGCTGCGTCGGCGGCGGAGGAGGCTACACCTTC.

The chain recombines TRBV29-1 with TRBJ2-2, with D tentatively TRBD1 or TRBD2 (5 bases each). Trimming shortened V by 4 bases and J by 4 bases, and 10 bases separated the two germline ends. This CDR3 has 13 residues. Germline V gene data show CDR1 as SQVTM and CDR2 as ANQGSEA. The CDR3 DNA reads TGCAGCGTTGGGGACCAACGCACCGGGGAGCTGTTTTTT. It codes for CSVGDQRTGELFF.

The V and J genes are TRBV7-8 and TRBJ2-7; D might be TRBD2 (6 bases). The CDR3 length is 13 residues. V shed 5 bases and J shed 7 bases, with 15 bases lying between them. Germline V CDR1 and CDR2: SGHVS, FQNEAQ. CDR3 loop: CASSSGPSDEQYF. The DNA of the CDR3 is TGTGCCAGCAGCAGCGGGCCTTCTGATGAGCAGTACTTC.

J is TRBJ2-6 and V is TRBV30, with D possibly matching TRBD2 (6 bases). Trimming shortened V by 5 bases and J by 0 bases, and 8 bases separated the two germline ends. The CDR3 is 14 residues long. The germline gives CDR1 GTSNPN, CDR2 SVGIG (reference sequence). The CDR3 loop is CAWRGSSGANVLTF. In nucleotides, the CDR3 is TGTGCCTGGCGGGGGAGCTCTGGGGCCAACGTCCTGACTTTC.

The chain links TRBV30 to TRBJ1-2; TRBD1 is a possible D gene (5 bases). This CDR3 contains 15 residues. Germline CDR1 and CDR2: GTSNPN and SVGIG (reference sequence). V was shortened by 2 bases and J by 8 bases, with 21 bases between the two germline ends. This CDR3 reads CAWSLNLQGSSGYTF. In DNA form, the CDR3 reads TGTGCCTGGAGTCTCAACCTTCAGGGATCTAGCGGCTACACCTTC.

The chain recombines TRBV9 with TRBJ2-7; TRBD1 agrees at 8 bases. Germline assignment: CDR1 SGDLS and CDR2 YYNGEE. V dropped 4 bases and J dropped 1; count of bases not matched to a gene: 10. This CDR3 is 16 amino acids long. The CDR3 DNA is TGTGCCAGCAGCCCCCAAAGAGGGACAGGATCCTACGAGCAGTACTTC. It is translated as CASSPQRGTGSYEQYF.

This clone has a handful of counts. This sequence joins TRBV6-5 and TRBJ2-4; maybe TRBD1 (5 bases). The CDR3 is 14 residues long. CDR1 and CDR2 from the germline V gene are MNHEY and SVGAGI. V was clipped by 6 bases and J by 4 bases, with 13 bases between them. For the CDR3, the DNA is TGTGCCAGCAGGAAACAGGTGGATAAAAACATTCAGTACTTC. It codes for CASRKQVDKNIQYF.

The chain carries TRBV28 and TRBJ2-3, with 10 bases matching TRBD1. The CDR3 spans 15 residues. CDR1 is MDHEN, CDR2 SYDVKM, per germline. V lost 8 bases to trimming and J lost 6 bases; unmatched junction nucleotides: 11. CDR3 in DNA: TGTGCCAGCCGCGACAGGGGGCGCCCCGGGGATACGCAGTATTTT. Residues: CASRDRGRPGDTQYF.

The rearrangement uses TRBV9 and TRBJ1-1; no reliable D call. V shed 0 bases and J shed 6 bases, with 9 bases lying between them. The CDR3 is 13 amino acids. Germline assignment: CDR1 SGDLS and CDR2 YYNGEE. This CDR3 reads CASSVGPEPEAFF. In DNA form, the CDR3 reads TGTGCCAGCAGCGTAGGGCCAGAACCTGAAGCTTTCTTT.

The chain combines TRBV11-2 with TRBJ2-7; the D is unclear. The CDR3 covers 13 residues. CDR1 SGHAT and CDR2 FQNNGV come from the germline V gene. The ends were cut back, 4 bases at V and 6 bases at J, with 13 bases in the middle. The CDR3 DNA is TGTGCCAGCAGCTCACTCCTATATGGCGAGCAGTACTTC. It is translated as CASSSLLYGEQYF.

In its sample, this clone was seen once. The same CDR3 can be traced to other DNA sequences in this sample. The rearrangement joins TRBV19 to TRBJ2-3; TRBD1 matches 10 bases. The germline CDR1 and CDR2 sequences are LNHDA and SQIVND (reference sequence). The CDR3 covers 14 residues. Germline trimming cut 5 bases from V and 1 base from J; bases unmatched to any gene: 0. The CDR3 spells CASSDRGRTDTQYF. The CDR3 DNA reads TGTGCCAGTAGTGACAGGGGGCGCACAGATACGCAGTATTTT.

The V call is TRBV14, the J call TRBJ1-1; D is uncertain. The length of the CDR3 is 16 residues. V lost 0 bases, J lost 2 bases, and 13 bases lay in between. Looked up from germline, CDR1 is SGHDN and CDR2 is FVKESK. CDR3 DNA: TGTGCCAGCAGCCAAGAGATAACAGTTTCCAACACTGAAGCTTTCTTT. It is translated as CASSQEITVSNTEAFF.

V usage is TRBV5-1 and J usage is TRBJ2-1; 11 nucleotides match TRBD2. Germline assignment: CDR1 SGHRS and CDR2 YFSETQ. The junction had 4 bases not matched to a gene; V was cut back by 5 bases and J by 0 bases. This CDR3 comprises 16 residues. The chain's CDR3 is CASRPTSGSSYNEQFF. The CDR3 region has the DNA TGCGCCAGCAGACCTACTAGCGGGAGCTCCTACAATGAGCAGTTCTTC. Looking up the rest from reference TRBV5-1 and TRBJ2-1 gives the full variable domain: KAGVTQTPRYLIKTRGQQVTLSCSPISGHRSVSWYQQTPGQGLQFLFEYFSETQRNKGNFPGRFSGRQFSNSRSEMNVSTLELGDSALYLCASRPTSGSSYNEQFFGPGTRLTVL.